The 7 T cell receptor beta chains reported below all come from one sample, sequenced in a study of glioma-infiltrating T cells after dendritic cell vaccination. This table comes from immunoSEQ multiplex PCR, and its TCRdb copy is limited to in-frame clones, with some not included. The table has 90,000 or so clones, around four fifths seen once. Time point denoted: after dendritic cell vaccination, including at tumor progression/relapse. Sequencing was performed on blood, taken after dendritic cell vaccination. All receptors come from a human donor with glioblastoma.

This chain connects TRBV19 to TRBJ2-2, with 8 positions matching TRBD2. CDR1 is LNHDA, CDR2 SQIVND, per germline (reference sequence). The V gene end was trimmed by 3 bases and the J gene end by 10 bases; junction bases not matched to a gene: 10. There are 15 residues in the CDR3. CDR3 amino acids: CASSMMRTGGVELFF. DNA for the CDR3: TGTGCCAGTAGTATGATGAGAACCGGGGGGGTGGAGCTGTTTTTT. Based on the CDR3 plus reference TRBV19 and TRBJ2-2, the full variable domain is DGGITQSPKYLFRKEGQNVTLSCEQNLNHDAMYWYRQDPGQGLRLIYYSQIVNDFQKGDIAEGYSVSREKKESFPLTVTSAQKNPTAFYLCASSMMRTGGVELFFGEGSRLTVL.

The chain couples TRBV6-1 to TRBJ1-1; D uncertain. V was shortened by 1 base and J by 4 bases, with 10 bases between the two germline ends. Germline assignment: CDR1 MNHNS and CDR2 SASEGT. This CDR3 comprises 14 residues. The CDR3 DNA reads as TGTGCCAGCAGTGAAGACAAGAAGATCACTGAAGCTTTCTTT. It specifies CASSEDKKITEAFF.

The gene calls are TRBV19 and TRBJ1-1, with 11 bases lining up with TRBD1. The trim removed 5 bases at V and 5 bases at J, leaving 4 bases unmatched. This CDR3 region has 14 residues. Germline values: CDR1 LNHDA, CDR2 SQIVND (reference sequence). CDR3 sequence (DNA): TGTGCCAGTAGTTTGGACAGGGGGCGAACTGAAGCTTTCTTT. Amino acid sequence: CASSLDRGRTEAFF.

The CDR3 DNA reads TGTGCCAGCAGTTCCGGGACAGGGAGGGAGCAGTACTTC. It yields the protein CASSSGTGREQYF. The chain employs TRBV2 and TRBJ2-7; 9 bases agree with TRBD1. Unmatched junction bases numbered 6, after V lost 5 bases and J lost 7 bases. The CDR3 totals 13 residues. The germline CDR1 and CDR2 sequences are SNHLY and FYNNEI.

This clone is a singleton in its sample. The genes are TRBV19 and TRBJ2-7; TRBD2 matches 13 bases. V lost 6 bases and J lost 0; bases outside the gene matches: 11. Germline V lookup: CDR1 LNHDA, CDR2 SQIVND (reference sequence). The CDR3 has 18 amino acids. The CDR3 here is CASRETSGGPTSSYEQYF. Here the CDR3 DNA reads TGTGCCAGTAGGGAGACTAGCGGGGGGCCGACGAGCTCCTACGAGCAGTACTTC. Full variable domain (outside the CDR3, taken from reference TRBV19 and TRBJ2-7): DGGITQSPKYLFRKEGQNVTLSCEQNLNHDAMYWYRQDPGQGLRLIYYSQIVNDFQKGDIAEGYSVSREKKESFPLTVTSAQKNPTAFYLCASRETSGGPTSSYEQYFGPGTRLTVT.

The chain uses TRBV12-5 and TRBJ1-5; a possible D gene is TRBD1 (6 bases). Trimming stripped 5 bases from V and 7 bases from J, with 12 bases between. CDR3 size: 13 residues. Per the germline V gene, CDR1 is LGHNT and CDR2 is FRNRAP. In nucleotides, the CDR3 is TGTGCTAGTGGTCCTCGGGGGGGCCAGCCCCAGCATTTT. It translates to CASGPRGGQPQHF.

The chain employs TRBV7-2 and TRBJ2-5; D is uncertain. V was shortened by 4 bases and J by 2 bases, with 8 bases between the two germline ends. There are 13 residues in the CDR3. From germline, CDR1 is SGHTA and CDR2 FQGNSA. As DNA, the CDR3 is TGTGCCAGCAGCTCCGACATTCAAGAGACCCAGTACTTC. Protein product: CASSSDIQETQYF.